What follows are 23 T cell receptor beta chains derived from one specimen sequenced in a study of T cells in localized non-small cell lung cancer. Data came from immunoSEQ multiplex PCR; TCRdb stores just in-frame clones and leaves some out. The data show over 30,000 clones, with 78% seen just once and 33% held by the top ten. The sample here was peripheral blood, taken before any cancer treatment. The receptor source for this set is a male donor aged 60 or older with stage II squamous cell lung carcinoma.

The rearrangement uses TRBV19 and TRBJ2-7, with 7 bases that match TRBD2. Germline V gives CDR1 LNHDA, CDR2 SQIVND (reference sequence). This CDR3 contains 13 residues. Unmatched junction bases numbered 8, after V lost 6 bases and J lost 6 bases. The CDR3 loop is CASRPPGGSEQYF. The CDR3 nucleotides are TGTGCCAGTAGACCCCCCGGGGGGAGCGAGCAGTACTTC.

This sequence joins TRBV6-5 and TRBJ2-1, with D unresolved. The CDR3 runs to 11 residues. Germline lookup yields CDR1 MNHEY and CDR2 SVGAGI. With 7 bases removed from V and 4 bases from J, the gap between germline ends came to 5 bases. The CDR3 DNA follows: TGTGCCAGCAATTGGTACAATGAGCAGTTCTTC. Amino acid sequence: CASNWYNEQFF.

This chain connects TRBV2 to TRBJ1-4; 7 bases line up with TRBD1. The ends lost 6 bases at V and 8 bases at J; junction bases unmatched: 15. The length of the CDR3 is 16 residues. CDR1 is SNHLY and CDR2 is FYNNEI in the germline V gene. The CDR3 nucleotides read TGTGCCAGCAGATCGTCAGGGGGGGCCCCCAGGGAAAAACTGTTTTTT. The encoded protein is CASRSSGGAPREKLFF.

A remark on this clone: Other DNA sequences in this sample translate to the same CDR3. The rearrangement joins TRBV6-5 to TRBJ1-3; no reliable D call. Germline V lookup: CDR1 MNHEY, CDR2 SVGAGI. The V gene lost 0 bases and the J gene lost 1 base, with 7 bases spanning the gap. The CDR3 has 15 residues. Written as DNA, the CDR3 is TGTGCCAGCAGTTACTCAGGAGGTTCTGGAAACACCATATATTTT. Translating it yields CASSYSGGSGNTIYF.

The rearrangement links TRBV30 to TRBJ1-6, with 7 bases matching TRBD1. V lost 5 bases, J lost 6 bases, and 4 bases stayed unmatched. Germline CDR1 reads GTSNPN; CDR2 reads SVGIG (reference sequence). The CDR3 loop spans 13 amino acids. The CDR3 is CAWEGQTNSPLHF. The CDR3 region has the DNA TGTGCCTGGGAGGGACAGACTAATTCACCCCTCCACTTT.

The chain has TRBV2 and TRBJ2-7, with 7 bases identical to TRBD2. This CDR3 comprises 15 residues. CDR1 is SNHLY, CDR2 FYNNEI, per germline. Trimming at V came to 0 bases and at J to 7 bases, leaving 9 bases not matched to a gene. CDR3 nucleotides: TGTGCCAGCAGTGAAGCTACGGCGGGAGCCCAAGAGCAGTACTTC. Translation: CASSEATAGAQEQYF. The variable domain in full, with the rest retrieved from reference TRBV2 and TRBJ2-7, is EPEVTQTPSHQVTQMGQEVILRCVPISNHLYFYWYRQILGQKVEFLVSFYNNEISEKSEIFDDQFSVERPDGSNFTLKIRSTKLEDSAMYFCASSEATAGAQEQYFGPGTRLTVT.

The chain has TRBV5-1 and TRBJ2-3; weak D call: TRBD1 (6 bases). Between the trimmed V and J ends, which lost 4 bases and 0 bases, there was a span of 9 bases. CDR1 SGHRS and CDR2 YFSETQ come from the germline V gene. The CDR3 is 14 residues long. CDR3 region: CASSQGQSTDTQYF. The CDR3 region has the DNA TGCGCCAGCAGCCAAGGACAGAGCACAGATACGCAGTATTTT.

A few counts support this clone. The V and J genes are TRBV12-5 and TRBJ2-5; TRBD2 agrees at 10 bases. Germline assignment: CDR1 LGHNT and CDR2 FRNRAP. This CDR3 is built from 14 residues. J lost 4 bases, V lost 3 bases, and 2 bases had no gene match. Written as DNA, the CDR3 is TGTGCTAGTGGTTTACGACTAGCGGGAGAGACCCAGTACTTC. Protein: CASGLRLAGETQYF. The full variable domain, completed using reference TRBV12-5 and TRBJ2-5, is DARVTQTPRHKVTEMGQEVTMRCQPILGHNTVFWYRQTMMQGLELLAYFRNRAPLDDSGMPKDRFSAEMPDATLATLKIQPSEPRDSAVYFCASGLRLAGETQYFGPGTRLLVL.

The chain carries TRBV6-1 and TRBJ2-7; D is perhaps TRBD2 (6 bases). Looked up from germline, CDR1 is MNHNS and CDR2 is SASEGT. The CDR3 extends over 14 amino acids. V was shortened by 1 base and J by 4 bases, with 11 bases between the two germline ends. The CDR3 DNA reads TGTGCCAGCAGTGAAGGGTGGAGGGAGTACGAGCAGTACTTC. Its translation is CASSEGWREYEQYF.

A single count supports this clone. The CDR3 here is CASSGPRRTDTQYF. DNA for the CDR3: TGCGCCAGCAGTGGGCCAAGGCGGACAGATACGCAGTATTTT. V gene TRBV10-1 combines with J gene TRBJ2-3; D is undetermined. The CDR3 spans 14 residues. CDR1 is WNHNN, CDR2 SYGVQD, per germline (reference sequence). V was pared by 4 bases and J by 3 bases, with 11 bases between.

The chain has TRBV5-1 and TRBJ2-5, with D perhaps TRBD2 (5 bases). CDR3 length equals 16 residues. V was pared by 4 bases and J by 1 base, with 17 bases between. Looked up from germline, CDR1 is SGHRS and CDR2 is YFSETQ. As DNA, the CDR3 is TGCGCCAGCAGCCTTACTATAGCGCCCTCCCAAGAGACCCAGTACTTC. It codes for CASSLTIAPSQETQYF.

The chain's CDR3 is CASMKRAPEGGYTF. The CDR3, as DNA: TGTGCCAGCATGAAGAGGGCGCCCGAGGGTGGCTACACCTTC. The chain is built from TRBV2 and TRBJ1-2, with D uncertain. Germline-derived CDR1 and CDR2 are SNHLY and FYNNEI. The V gene lost 7 bases and the J gene lost 7 bases, with 19 bases spanning the gap. CDR3 length: 14 residues.

The chain employs TRBV19 and TRBJ2-3; D is undetermined. Germline values: CDR1 LNHDA, CDR2 SQIVND (reference sequence). The V and J ends lost 5 bases and 2 bases respectively, with 8 bases between them. This CDR3 has 13 residues. The CDR3 loop reads CASSWTHTDTQYF. CDR3 nucleotide sequence: TGTGCCAGTAGTTGGACCCACACAGATACGCAGTATTTT.

This clone was detected a few times. Other DNA sequences in this specimen translate into the identical CDR3. This chain links TRBV5-8 with TRBJ2-4; a weak D match, TRBD1 (5 bases). Germline V gene lookup returns CDR1 SGHTS and CDR2 YDEGEE. CDR3 length: 18 residues. Trimming cost V 2 bases and J 0 bases, with 18 bases left between them. The DNA for the CDR3 is TGTGCCAGCAGCTTCGGCAGGGCGAGGCGATCAGCCAAAAACATTCAGTACTTC. It encodes CASSFGRARRSAKNIQYF.

The chain uses TRBV2 and TRBJ1-4; 8 bases match TRBD1. Germline V lookup: CDR1 SNHLY, CDR2 FYNNEI. This CDR3 has 12 residues. J gave up 8 bases and V 8 bases, and 4 bases lay outside the gene matches. CDR3 residues: CASQGAGEKLFF. CDR3 nucleotide sequence: TGTGCCAGCCAGGGGGCTGGGGAAAAACTGTTTTTT.

This chain links TRBV14 with TRBJ2-1, with a tentative D call TRBD2 (6 bases). Germline V gene sequence: CDR1 SGHDN, CDR2 FVKESK. Trimming stripped 1 base from V and 9 bases from J, with 10 bases between. The CDR3 spans 13 residues. DNA of the CDR3: TGTGCCAGCAGCCAAGTGACCGGGGGTGAGCAGTTCTTC. Its translation: CASSQVTGGEQFF.

This chain joins TRBV29-1 and TRBJ1-1, with D unclear. CDR3 length: 13 amino acids. With 4 bases removed from V and 1 base from J, the gap between germline ends came to 10 bases. Per the germline V gene, CDR1 is SQVTM and CDR2 is ANQGSEA. The CDR3 region is CSVAQTQNTEAFF. CDR3 DNA: TGCAGCGTTGCTCAAACCCAGAACACTGAAGCTTTCTTT.

CDR3 loop: CATSTGRWDEQYF. CDR3 in DNA: TGTGCCACCAGCACCGGAAGGTGGGACGAGCAGTACTTC. This chain links TRBV15 with TRBJ2-7; D unclear. The CDR3 contains 13 residues. Per germline, CDR1 LNHNV and CDR2 YYDKDF (reference sequence). The V gene lost 4 bases and the J gene lost 5 bases, with 12 bases spanning the gap.

The chain has TRBV11-1 and TRBJ2-7; 10 nucleotides agree with TRBD1. Germline V gene lookup returns CDR1 SGHAT and CDR2 FQDESV (reference sequence). The CDR3 has 14 residues. V shed 5 bases, J shed 5 bases, and the junction held 6 bases outside the gene matches. The CDR3 is CASSTGQGENEQYF. The DNA of the CDR3 is TGTGCCAGCAGCACCGGACAGGGGGAGAACGAGCAGTACTTC.

The table lists this clone with a few counts. The genes are TRBV19 and TRBJ2-6; perhaps TRBD1 as D (5 bases). The V gene's germline CDR1 is LNHDA and CDR2 SQIVND (reference sequence). V lost 7 bases and J 0 bases, leaving 13 bases between the germline ends. This CDR3 is built from 16 residues. CDR3 in DNA: TGTGCCAGTATCACAGGTACGGCCTCTGGGGCCAACGTCCTGACTTTC. Its protein product is CASITGTASGANVLTF.

The chain recombines TRBV27 with TRBJ2-7; 7 bases align to TRBD1. J was trimmed by 3 bases and V by 5 bases; bases with no gene match: 4. There are 13 residues in the CDR3. Germline CDR1 and CDR2: MNHEY and SMNVEV (reference sequence). CDR3 sequence (DNA): TGTGCCAGCAGTAGACAGGGAAACTACGAGCAGTACTTC. Translated: CASSRQGNYEQYF.

The chain employs TRBV5-6 and TRBJ1-1; D gene uncertain. The CDR3 has 14 residues. Germline values: CDR1 SGHDT, CDR2 YYEEEE. V was clipped by 7 bases and J by 0 bases, with 13 bases between them. CDR3 region: CASGGRFMNTEAFF. CDR3 sequence (DNA): TGTGCCAGCGGAGGACGGTTTATGAACACTGAAGCTTTCTTT.

A few counts support this clone. This rearrangement joins TRBV29-1 to TRBJ2-7; 7 bases align to TRBD2. After removal of 6 bases from V and 4 bases from J, the junction contained 6 bases not matched to a gene. CDR1 SQVTM and CDR2 ANQGSEA come from the germline V gene. The CDR3 is 12 amino acids. Here the CDR3 reads CSVGGEGYEQYF. CDR3 DNA sequence: TGCAGCGTCGGCGGGGAGGGTTACGAGCAGTACTTC.